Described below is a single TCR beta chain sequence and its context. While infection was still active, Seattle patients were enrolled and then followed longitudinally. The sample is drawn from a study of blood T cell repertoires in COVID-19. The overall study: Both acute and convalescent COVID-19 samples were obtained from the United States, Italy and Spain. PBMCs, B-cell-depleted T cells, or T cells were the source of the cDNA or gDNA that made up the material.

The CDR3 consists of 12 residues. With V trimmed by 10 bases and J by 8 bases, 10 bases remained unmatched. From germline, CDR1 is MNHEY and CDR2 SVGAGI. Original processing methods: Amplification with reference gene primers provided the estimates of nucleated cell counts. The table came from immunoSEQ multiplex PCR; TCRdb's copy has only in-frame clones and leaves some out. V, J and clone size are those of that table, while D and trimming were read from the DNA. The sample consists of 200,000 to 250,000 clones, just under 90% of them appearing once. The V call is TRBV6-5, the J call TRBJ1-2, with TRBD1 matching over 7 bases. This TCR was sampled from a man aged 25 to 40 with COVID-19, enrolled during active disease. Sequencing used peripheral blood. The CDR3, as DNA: TGTGCCACCCGATCGACACAGGGGGGCTACACCTTC. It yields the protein CATRSTQGGYTF.